What follows describes a single T cell receptor (beta chain). The antigen this receptor binds is unknown. Base qualities are missing; no much larger clone stands one base away. From a lookup of the germline V gene (reference sequence), CDR1 and CDR2 are LNHDA and SQIVND. Clipping removes 7 bases from V and 6 bases from J, with 6 as the unmatched junction base count. Its CDR3 holds 13 amino acids, cysteine through phenylalanine. Of the read, only the CDR3 DNA is kept; its 39 bases are in frame from base 1. The immunoSEQ Assay, a bias-controlled multiplex PCR, was used to amplify TCRbeta CDR3 regions from genomic DNA. On the study's bioinformatics: Nucleated cell counts per sample were estimated from amplification of reference gene primers within the assay. To quantify the absolute abundance of each unique TCRbeta CDR3 rearrangement, sequence reads were collapsed and filtered. For each sample, productive Simpson clonality was calculated as the square root of Simpson's diversity index over productive rearrangements. Held by TCRdb, this immuneACCESS table contains in-frame sequences only and omits some clones. Under half of the omission traces to an unresolved V gene where checked; the cause of the rest is unknown. That table gives V, J and clone size, and the DNA gave D and trimming. The table for this sample lists 200,000 to 250,000 clones; roughly 85% of them were counted only once. About 5.3% of the sample goes to the ten largest clones.

The data originate from a study of blood T cell repertoires in COVID-19 (dated by TCRdb to between 2020 and 2021). With respect to the entire study: Samples covering the acute and convalescent phases of COVID-19 were provided by collaborators in the United States, Italy and Spain. Sample metadata almost always included a de-identified subject ID, COVID-19 status, age in years and sex. Samples came from the ongoing ImmuneRACE study (first 160 participants) plus 1,254 subjects from 6 global collaborators. The prospective study material was composed of cDNA or gDNA derived from T cells, B-cell-depleted T cells, or PBMCs. A freely available public database, intended as a resource for researchers studying the immune response to SARS-CoV-2, is where the repertoires were released. Where available, HLA class I and class II types were obtained from metadata supplied by the sample provider rather than from assay-based typing. Deeply sampled blood TCRbeta repertoires from subjects exposed to, actively infected with, or recovered from COVID-19 were included in the dataset.

Participants in the prospective study were aged about 18 to 95 years, lived in 24 United States geographic areas, and enrolled through a virtual design. Cohort assignment in the prospective study relied on participant-reported clinical history from a screening survey and a study questionnaire. Exposed participants had been in contact with someone with a PCR-confirmed or clinician-diagnosed COVID-19 case within 2 weeks of study entry. Each participant in the prospective study had whole blood, serum and a nasopharyngeal or oropharyngeal swab collected by mobile phlebotomists. Prospective study participants could optionally give additional blood draws and questionnaires over a roughly two-month period. Before DNA extraction, blood samples from the prospective study were shipped at room temperature or frozen. Results the study describes overall, beyond this receptor: The quantity of clinical and demographic metadata differed by source and by participant and was supplied without curation.

The receptor's source is a woman in her forties or fifties who had been exposed to COVID-19. The material sequenced was PBMCs or T cells enriched from blood (not recorded which). The chain is encoded by TRBV19 joined to TRBJ1-3, with 7 middle bases fitting TRBD1. The CDR3 is CASIPGTANTIYF. The nucleotide sequence is given as TGTGCCAGTATCCCCGGGACAGCAAACACCATATATTTT.